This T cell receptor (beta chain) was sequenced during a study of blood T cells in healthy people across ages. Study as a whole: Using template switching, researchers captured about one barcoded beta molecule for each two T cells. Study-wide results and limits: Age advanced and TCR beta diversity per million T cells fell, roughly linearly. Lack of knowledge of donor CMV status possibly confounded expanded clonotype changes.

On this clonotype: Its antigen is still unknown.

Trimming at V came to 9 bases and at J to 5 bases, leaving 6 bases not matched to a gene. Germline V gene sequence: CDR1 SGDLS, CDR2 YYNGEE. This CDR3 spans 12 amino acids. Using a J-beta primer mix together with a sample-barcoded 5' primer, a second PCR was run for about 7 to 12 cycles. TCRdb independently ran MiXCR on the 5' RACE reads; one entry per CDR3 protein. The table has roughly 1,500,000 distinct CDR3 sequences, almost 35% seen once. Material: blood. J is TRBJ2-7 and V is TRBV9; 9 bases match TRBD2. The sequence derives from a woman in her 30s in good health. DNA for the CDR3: TGTGCCAACGGGACTAGCAATGACGAGCAGTACTTC. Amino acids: CANGTSNDEQYF.